This paragraph covers one T cell receptor beta chain sequence. Its target is not known. PCR employed 60 Vbeta and 13 Jbeta primers. Repertoires were generated with immunoSEQ multiplex PCR, while TCRdb's copy carries only in-frame clones and drops some. The sample includes about 130,000 clones, around 72% seen only once; the top ten take 4.3%. This entry comes from a study of cytomegalovirus exposure and HLA in healthy donors. About the study: The early release's HLA-typed donors yielded 80 million to 95 million unique TCRs.

Trimming shortened V by 4 bases and J by 3 bases, and 13 bases separated the two germline ends. In germline, CDR1 is MDHEN, CDR2 SYDVKM. The CDR3 runs 15 residues. Findings and limits, study-wide: Segments of the TCR beta V type were, in most cases, productive about 87% or about 30% of the time in an earlier analysis. Indistinguishable V segments, including TRBV6-2 and TRBV6-3, were excluded.

What was sequenced was PBMCs. The clonotype comes from a young man in good health and CMV-seropositive. The chain carries TRBV28 and TRBJ1-5; D unclear. The CDR3 protein is CASSSPGRNNQPQHF. Here the CDR3 DNA reads TGTGCCAGCAGTTCCCCGGGTCGAAACAATCAGCCCCAGCATTTT.